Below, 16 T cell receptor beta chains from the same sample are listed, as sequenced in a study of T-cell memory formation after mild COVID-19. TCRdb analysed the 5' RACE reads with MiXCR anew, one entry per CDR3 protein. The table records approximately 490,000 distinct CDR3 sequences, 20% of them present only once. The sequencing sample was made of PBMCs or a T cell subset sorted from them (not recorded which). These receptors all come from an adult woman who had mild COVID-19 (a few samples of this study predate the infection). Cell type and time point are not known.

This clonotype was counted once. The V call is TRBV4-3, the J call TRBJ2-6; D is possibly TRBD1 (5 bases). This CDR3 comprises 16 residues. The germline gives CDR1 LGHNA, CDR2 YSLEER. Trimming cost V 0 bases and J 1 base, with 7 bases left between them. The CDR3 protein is CASSQDRDSGANVLTF. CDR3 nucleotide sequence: TGCGCCAGCAGCCAAGACAGGGATTCTGGGGCCAACGTCCTGACTTTC.

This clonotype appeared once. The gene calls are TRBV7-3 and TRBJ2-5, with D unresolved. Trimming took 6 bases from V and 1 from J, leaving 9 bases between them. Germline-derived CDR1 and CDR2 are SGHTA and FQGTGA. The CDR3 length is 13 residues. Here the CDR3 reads CASSRSIQETQYF. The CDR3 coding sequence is TGTGCCAGCAGTAGATCTATCCAAGAGACCCAGTACTTC.

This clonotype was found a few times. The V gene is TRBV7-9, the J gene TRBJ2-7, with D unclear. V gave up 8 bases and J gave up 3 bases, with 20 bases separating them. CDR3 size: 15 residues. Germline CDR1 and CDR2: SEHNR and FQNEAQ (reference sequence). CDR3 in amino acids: CASAIGPLNLYEQYF. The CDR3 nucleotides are TGTGCCAGCGCCATCGGTCCACTTAACCTCTACGAGCAGTACTTC.

The CDR3 spells CASSQDWTKNWVRTDTQYF. CDR3 nucleotide sequence: TGCGCCAGCAGCCAAGACTGGACGAAAAATTGGGTCCGCACAGATACGCAGTATTTT. V is TRBV4-1 and J is TRBJ2-3; the D is unclear. Trimming took off 0 bases at V and 1 base at J, with 20 bases between the two ends. Germline V gene lookup returns CDR1 MGHRA and CDR2 YSYEKL. This CDR3 contains 19 residues.

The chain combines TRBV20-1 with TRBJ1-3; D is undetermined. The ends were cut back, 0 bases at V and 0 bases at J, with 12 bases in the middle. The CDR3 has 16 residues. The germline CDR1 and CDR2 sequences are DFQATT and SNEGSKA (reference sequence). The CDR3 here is CSARDPGRDSGNTIYF. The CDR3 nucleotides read TGCAGTGCTAGAGATCCGGGAAGGGACTCTGGAAACACCATATATTTT.

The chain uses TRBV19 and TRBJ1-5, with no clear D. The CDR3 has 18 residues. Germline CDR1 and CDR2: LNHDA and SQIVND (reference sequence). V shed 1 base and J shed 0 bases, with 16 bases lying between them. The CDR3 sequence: CASSIGGGTEYSNQPQHF. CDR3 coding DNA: TGTGCCAGTAGTATAGGCGGAGGAACAGAGTATAGCAATCAGCCCCAGCATTTT.

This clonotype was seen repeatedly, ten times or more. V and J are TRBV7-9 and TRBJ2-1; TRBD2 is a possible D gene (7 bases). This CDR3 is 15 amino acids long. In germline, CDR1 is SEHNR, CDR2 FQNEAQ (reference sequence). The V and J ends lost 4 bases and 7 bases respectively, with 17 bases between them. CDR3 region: CASSSRRGGGNEQFF. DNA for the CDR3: TGTGCCAGCAGCTCCCGAAGGGGAGGGGGGAATGAGCAGTTCTTC.

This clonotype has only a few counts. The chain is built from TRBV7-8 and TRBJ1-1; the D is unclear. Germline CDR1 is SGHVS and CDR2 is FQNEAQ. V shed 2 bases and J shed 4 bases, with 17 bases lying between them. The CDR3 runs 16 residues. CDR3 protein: CASSLRSKDLGTEAFF. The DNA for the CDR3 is TGTGCCAGCAGCTTAAGATCGAAGGATTTGGGCACTGAAGCTTTCTTT.

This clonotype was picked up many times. This CDR3 reads CASSPRGTYEQYF. Written as DNA, the CDR3 is TGCGCCAGCAGCCCCAGGGGTACCTACGAGCAGTACTTC. V and J are TRBV4-1 and TRBJ2-7; TRBD1 is a possible D gene (6 bases). Germline values: CDR1 MGHRA, CDR2 YSYEKL. The CDR3 is made up of 13 amino acids. V was clipped by 4 bases and J by 2 bases, with 9 bases between them.

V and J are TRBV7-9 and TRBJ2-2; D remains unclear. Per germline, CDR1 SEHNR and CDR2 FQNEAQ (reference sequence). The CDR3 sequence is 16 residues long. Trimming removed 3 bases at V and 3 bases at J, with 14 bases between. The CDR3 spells CASSFPWASDTGELFF. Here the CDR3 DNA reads TGTGCCAGCAGCTTTCCCTGGGCTTCCGACACCGGGGAGCTGTTTTTT.

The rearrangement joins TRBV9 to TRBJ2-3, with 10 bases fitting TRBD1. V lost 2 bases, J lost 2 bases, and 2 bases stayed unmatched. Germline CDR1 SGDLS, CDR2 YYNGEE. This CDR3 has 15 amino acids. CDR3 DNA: TGTGCCAGCAGCGTGGGACAGGGGACCACAGATACGCAGTATTTT. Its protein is CASSVGQGTTDTQYF.

The CDR3 DNA reads TGTGCCAGCAGCCGACTAGCATACAGCACAGATACGCAGTATTTT. Encoded protein: CASSRLAYSTDTQYF. V is TRBV5-5 and J is TRBJ2-3; 7 bases are a match to TRBD2. Germline lookup yields CDR1 SGHKS and CDR2 YYEKEE (reference sequence). This CDR3 has 15 amino acids. The V and J ends lost 4 bases and 0 bases, in that order; junction bases with no gene match: 5.

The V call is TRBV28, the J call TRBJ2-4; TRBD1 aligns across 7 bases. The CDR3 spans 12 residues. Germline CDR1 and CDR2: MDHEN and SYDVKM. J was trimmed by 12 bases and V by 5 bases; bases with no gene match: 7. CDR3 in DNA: TGTGCCAGCAGTATTGGGACAGTTAGTCAGTACTTC. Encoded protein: CASSIGTVSQYF.

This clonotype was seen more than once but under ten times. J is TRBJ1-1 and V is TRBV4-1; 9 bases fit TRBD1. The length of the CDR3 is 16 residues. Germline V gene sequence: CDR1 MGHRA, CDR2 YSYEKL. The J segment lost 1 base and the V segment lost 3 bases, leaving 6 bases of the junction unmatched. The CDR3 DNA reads TGCGCCAGCAGCCATGTCCCGGGACAGGGGAACACTGAAGCTTTCTTT. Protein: CASSHVPGQGNTEAFF.

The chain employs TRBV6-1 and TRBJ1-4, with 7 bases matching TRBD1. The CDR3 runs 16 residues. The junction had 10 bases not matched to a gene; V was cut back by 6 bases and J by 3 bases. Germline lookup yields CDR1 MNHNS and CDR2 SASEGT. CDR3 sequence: CASRARGWGANEKLFF. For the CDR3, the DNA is TGTGCCAGCAGAGCCAGGGGGTGGGGCGCTAATGAAAAACTGTTTTTT.

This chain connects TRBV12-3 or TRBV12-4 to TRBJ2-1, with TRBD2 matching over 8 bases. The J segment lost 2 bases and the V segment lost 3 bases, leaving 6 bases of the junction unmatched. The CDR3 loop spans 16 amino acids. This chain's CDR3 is CASSFLAGITYNEQFF. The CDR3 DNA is TGTGCCAGCAGTTTCTTAGCGGGGATAACCTACAATGAGCAGTTCTTC.